The source of this T cell receptor (beta chain) is a study of blood T cell repertoires in COVID-19. The wider study: Collection of acute and convalescent COVID-19 samples took place in the United States, Italy and Spain. PBMCs, B-cell-depleted T cells, or T cells were the source of the cDNA or gDNA that made up the material.

About this clone itself: The DNA is omitted, as the CDR3 cannot be located on it reliably, and the CDR3 follows TCRdb's listing.

Source study methods: How many nucleated cells were present was estimated from reference gene primer amplification. Using immunoSEQ multiplex PCR, the repertoire was profiled, and TCRdb retains in-frame clones only, with some absent. That table is the source of V, J and clone size, and D and trimming were worked out from the DNA. Among 100,000 to 150,000 clones, approximately 91% were seen once, and the ten largest hold more than 0.9%. The receptor's source is a woman aged 80 or older with acute or convalescent COVID-19. The sequencing input was peripheral blood.

This CDR3 reads CASSLSGQGVTEAFF. The rearrangement uses TRBV7-3 and TRBJ1-1; the table names TRBD1, a call not compared with the DNA. Germline CDR1 SGHTA, CDR2 FQGTGA. Both ends counted, the CDR3 spans 15 residues.